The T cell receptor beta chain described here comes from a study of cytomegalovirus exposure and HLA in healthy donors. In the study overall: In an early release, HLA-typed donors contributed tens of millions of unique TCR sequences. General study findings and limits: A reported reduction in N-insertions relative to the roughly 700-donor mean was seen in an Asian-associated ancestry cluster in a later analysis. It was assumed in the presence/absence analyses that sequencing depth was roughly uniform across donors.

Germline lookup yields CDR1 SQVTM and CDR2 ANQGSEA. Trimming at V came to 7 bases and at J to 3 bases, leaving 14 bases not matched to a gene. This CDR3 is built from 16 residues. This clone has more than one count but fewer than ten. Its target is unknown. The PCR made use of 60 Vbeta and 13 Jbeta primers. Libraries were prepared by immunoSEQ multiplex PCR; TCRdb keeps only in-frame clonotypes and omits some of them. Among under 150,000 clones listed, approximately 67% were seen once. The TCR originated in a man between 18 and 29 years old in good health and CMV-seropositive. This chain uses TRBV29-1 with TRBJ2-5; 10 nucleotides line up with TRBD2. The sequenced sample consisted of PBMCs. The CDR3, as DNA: TGCAGCGGGGGGGACAGAGCACTAGCGGGAAAAGAGACCCAGTACTTC. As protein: CSGGDRALAGKETQYF. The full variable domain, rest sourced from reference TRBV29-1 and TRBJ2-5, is SAVISQKPSRDICQRGTSLTIQCQVDSQVTMMFWYRQQPGQSLTLIATANQGSEATYESGFVIDKFPISRPNLTFSTLTVSNMSPEDSSIYLCSGGDRALAGKETQYFGPGTRLLVL.